Below are 27 T cell receptor beta chains sequenced from a single sample in a study of technical replicates of blood from a few donors. Generated by immunoSEQ multiplex PCR, the TCRdb table keeps only in-frame clones and is missing some. The sample has roughly 87,000 clones; about 94% are singletons. Input material: T cells isolated from PBMCs. The receptors stem from a human donor in good health.

The V call is TRBV9, the J call TRBJ2-1; the match to TRBD2 covers 13 bases. Germline lookup yields CDR1 SGDLS and CDR2 YYNGEE. The CDR3 extends over 14 amino acids. The J segment lost 14 bases and the V segment lost 4 bases, leaving 9 bases of the junction unmatched. CDR3 in DNA: TGTGCCAGCAGCCGTACTAGCGGGAGGGCCACGGAGTTCTTC. Translation: CASSRTSGRATEFF. Full variable domain (remainder filled in from reference TRBV9 and TRBJ2-1): DSGVTQTPKHLITATGQRVTLRCSPRSGDLSVYWYQQSLDQGLQFLIQYYNGEERAKGNILERFSAQQFPDLHSELNLSSLELGDSALYFCASSRTSGRATEFFGPGTRLTVL.

The chain combines TRBV19 with TRBJ1-1; no clear D. CDR1 LNHDA and CDR2 SQIVND come from the germline V gene (reference sequence). V was pared by 1 base and J by 1 base, with 7 bases between. This CDR3 has 14 amino acids. Written as DNA, the CDR3 is TGTGCCAGTAGTATAGGTGTCGGGAACACTGAAGCTTTCTTT. Translating gives CASSIGVGNTEAFF.

The chain has TRBV7-9 and TRBJ2-5, with a tentative D call TRBD2 (5 bases). Germline V gene sequence: CDR1 SEHNR, CDR2 FQNEAQ (reference sequence). Trimming cost V 8 bases and J 5 bases, with 18 bases left between them. There are 14 residues in the CDR3. DNA for the CDR3: TGTGCCAGCTCCAAGGGTGGAGGTAAGGAGACCCAGTACTTC. Amino acid sequence: CASSKGGGKETQYF.

The V gene is TRBV27, the J gene TRBJ1-1; D call uncertain. This CDR3 is built from 13 residues. V was cut by 2 bases and J by 1 base, with 5 bases left in between. Germline V gives CDR1 MNHEY, CDR2 SMNVEV (reference sequence). This chain's CDR3 is CASSLLGNTEAFF. The CDR3 bases are TGTGCCAGCAGTTTACTCGGGAACACTGAAGCTTTCTTT.

The chain employs TRBV5-6 and TRBJ2-3, with D perhaps TRBD2 (5 bases). V was shortened by 0 bases and J by 0 bases, with 11 bases between the two germline ends. Germline CDR1 SGHDT, CDR2 YYEEEE. The CDR3 contains 16 residues. Here the CDR3 reads CASSLVRRTSTDTQYF. Here the CDR3 DNA reads TGTGCCAGCAGCTTGGTTCGGCGGACTAGCACAGATACGCAGTATTTT.

This sequence joins TRBV7-9 and TRBJ2-6; maybe TRBD1 (5 bases). Trimming took 3 bases from V and 3 from J, leaving 12 bases between them. The CDR3 has 16 residues. Germline CDR1 SEHNR, CDR2 FQNEAQ (reference sequence). CDR3 sequence (DNA): TGTGCCAGCAGCTTCGGGCTGCAGGGTGGGGCCAACGTCCTGACTTTC. Encoded protein: CASSFGLQGGANVLTF.

This clone was observed once. The gene calls are TRBV4-2 and TRBJ2-7; 8 bases match TRBD2. The V and J ends lost 1 base and 0 bases, in that order; junction bases with no gene match: 5. This CDR3 region has 16 residues. Germline CDR1 reads LGHNA; CDR2 reads YNFKEQ. CDR3 region: CASSQVSGTSSYEQYF. CDR3 coding DNA: TGTGCCAGCAGCCAAGTCTCTGGGACTAGCTCCTACGAGCAGTACTTC.

This chain uses TRBV6-5 with TRBJ2-7; D possibly corresponds to TRBD1 (6 bases). Germline V gives CDR1 MNHEY, CDR2 SVGAGI. CDR3 length equals 12 residues. The germline V and J ends were trimmed by 10 bases and 2 bases, with 12 bases remaining between them. The CDR3 sequence: CATVGQTYEQYF. CDR3 coding DNA: TGTGCCACCGTCGGACAGACCTACGAGCAGTACTTC.

In this sample, this clone turned up a few times. The chain joins TRBV5-6 to TRBJ1-1; D ambiguous. The CDR3 runs to 11 residues. Germline V CDR1 and CDR2: SGHDT, YYEEEE. V lost 0 bases, J lost 8 bases, and 5 bases lay in between. CDR3: CASSLAVEAFF. For the CDR3, the DNA is TGTGCCAGCAGCTTGGCGGTCGAAGCTTTCTTT. Combining the CDR3 with reference TRBV5-6 and TRBJ1-1 gives the whole variable domain DAGVTQSPTHLIKTRGQQVTLRCSPKSGHDTVSWYQQALGQGPQFIFQYYEEEERQRGNFPDRFSGHQFPNYSSELNVNALLLGDSALYLCASSLAVEAFFGQGTRLTVV.

The chain links TRBV10-1 to TRBJ2-5, with unresolved D. CDR1 is WNHNN and CDR2 is SYGVQD in the germline V gene (reference sequence). The CDR3 totals 13 residues. V was shortened by 0 bases and J by 3 bases, with 5 bases between the two germline ends. The CDR3 region has the DNA TGCGCCAGCAGTGAGTCCAGCGAAGAGACCCAGTACTTC. Its translation: CASSESSEETQYF.

The chain is built from TRBV6-1 and TRBJ2-3, with TRBD1 identical over 8 bases. This CDR3 has 16 residues. Trimming cost V 2 bases and J 3 bases; bases outside gene matches: 7. CDR1 is MNHNS and CDR2 is SASEGT in the germline V gene. The CDR3: CASSELTGVLTDTQYF. In DNA, the CDR3 is TGTGCCAGCAGTGAATTGACAGGGGTCCTGACAGATACGCAGTATTTT.

The gene calls are TRBV7-9 and TRBJ2-7; weak D call: TRBD1 (5 bases). Per the germline V gene, CDR1 is SEHNR and CDR2 is FQNEAQ (reference sequence). V shed 2 bases and J shed 2 bases, with 7 bases lying between them. The CDR3 runs to 13 residues. The CDR3, as DNA: TGTGCCAGCAGCTTACAGGGAACCTACGAGCAGTACTTC. Amino acids: CASSLQGTYEQYF.

Comments on this clone: The sample holds other DNA sequences that translate to the same CDR3. The genes are TRBV18 and TRBJ2-7; TRBD1 agrees at 8 bases. The CDR3 runs to 12 residues. In germline, CDR1 is KGHSH, CDR2 LQKENI. V trimming: 3 bases; J trimming: 5 bases; junction bases outside the gene matches: 0. CDR3 in DNA: TGTGCCAGCTCACCGACAGGGGACGAGCAGTACTTC. Protein product: CASSPTGDEQYF. The entire variable domain, with the rest obtained from reference TRBV18 and TRBJ2-7, is as follows: NAGVMQNPRHLVRRRGQEARLRCSPMKGHSHVYWYRQLPEEGLKFMVYLQKENIIDESGMPKERFSAEFPKEGPSILRIQQVVRGDSAAYFCASSPTGDEQYFGPGTRLTVT.

V gene TRBV5-1 combines with J gene TRBJ1-2; possible D gene TRBD1, 5 bases. CDR3 length equals 15 residues. The V and J ends lost 4 bases and 4 bases respectively, with 17 bases between them. Germline V gene data show CDR1 as SGHRS and CDR2 as YFSETQ. The CDR3 loop reads CASSLSAGGGYGYTF. In nucleotides, the CDR3 is TGCGCCAGCAGCCTATCGGCCGGGGGGGGCTATGGCTACACCTTC.

The chain has TRBV7-8 and TRBJ2-3; D is possibly TRBD2 (7 bases). Germline loops: CDR1 SGHVS, CDR2 FQNEAQ. V lost 3 bases to trimming and J lost 6 bases, with 13 bases between them. The CDR3 contains 14 residues. For the CDR3, the DNA is TGTGCCAGCAGCTTGGGGGGGCCCTTTGATACGCAGTATTTT. Its protein product is CASSLGGPFDTQYF.

This clone showed up just a few times. The CDR3 region is CASSFPGRPNTDTQYF. The CDR3, as DNA: TGTGCCAGCAGCTTTCCTGGCCGCCCAAACACAGATACGCAGTATTTT. V and J are TRBV5-4 and TRBJ2-3; D is unresolved. CDR3 length: 16 amino acids. The germline V and J ends were trimmed by 2 bases and 2 bases, with 15 bases remaining between them. Per germline, CDR1 SGHNT and CDR2 YYREEE (reference sequence).

The V call is TRBV5-1, the J call TRBJ2-2, with 10 bases that match TRBD1. The germline gives CDR1 SGHRS, CDR2 YFSETQ. The CDR3 contains 16 residues. J was trimmed by 5 bases and V by 2 bases; bases with no gene match: 6. DNA for the CDR3: TGCGCCAGCAGCTTCACCGGGACAGGGGTAACCGGGGAGCTGTTTTTT. Translation: CASSFTGTGVTGELFF.

CDR3 sequence (DNA): TGTGCCAGCAGCGTCCAGCCTAGCGGAACCAGGTTAAATCCGGGGGAGCTGTTTTTT. Amino acid sequence: CASSVQPSGTRLNPGELFF. The chain recombines TRBV9 with TRBJ2-2; 7 bases align to TRBD2. Germline V gene sequence: CDR1 SGDLS, CDR2 YYNGEE. V dropped 2 bases and J dropped 8; count of bases not matched to a gene: 21. CDR3 length equals 19 residues.

The V and J genes are TRBV29-1 and TRBJ1-2; 8 nucleotides align to TRBD1. The ends lost 8 bases at V and 8 bases at J; junction bases unmatched: 13. CDR3 length: 13 amino acids. Germline CDR1 and CDR2: SQVTM and ANQGSEA. CDR3 sequence (DNA): TGCAGCATTCCCCCCCAGGGGGCCAACGGCTACACCTTC. Translation: CSIPPQGANGYTF.

The V gene is TRBV29-1, the J gene TRBJ2-5; 8 positions match TRBD2. The germline CDR1 and CDR2 sequences are SQVTM and ANQGSEA. The CDR3 consists of 13 residues. J lost 5 bases, V lost 5 bases, and 7 bases had no gene match. CDR3 DNA sequence: TGCAGCGTTATACGGGGGGGCGGGGAGACCCAGTACTTC. Its translation: CSVIRGGGETQYF.

The chain employs TRBV29-1 and TRBJ1-4; the match to TRBD1 covers 8 bases. CDR3 length equals 13 residues. The ends lost 5 bases at V and 7 bases at J; junction bases unmatched: 6. Germline V gene lookup returns CDR1 SQVTM and CDR2 ANQGSEA. CDR3 sequence: CSVQGTGGEKLFF. The CDR3 bases are TGCAGCGTTCAAGGGACAGGAGGTGAAAAACTGTTTTTT.

The V call is TRBV5-1, the J call TRBJ2-3, with 13 nucleotides matching TRBD2. The CDR3 has 17 residues. Germline trimming cut 4 bases from V and 3 bases from J; bases unmatched to any gene: 8. Germline V lookup: CDR1 SGHRS, CDR2 YFSETQ. CDR3 region: CASSVGTSGEGTDTQYF. The CDR3 coding sequence is TGCGCCAGCAGCGTCGGGACTAGCGGGGAGGGGACAGATACGCAGTATTTT.

The rearrangement joins TRBV2 to TRBJ2-3; the match to TRBD2 covers 9 bases. Germline CDR1 reads SNHLY; CDR2 reads FYNNEI. This CDR3 has 14 amino acids. V was clipped by 7 bases and J by 4 bases; unmatched bases: 6. The CDR3 spells CASMASGNADTQYF. The CDR3 DNA reads TGTGCCAGCATGGCTAGCGGGAACGCAGATACGCAGTATTTT.

The rearrangement uses TRBV5-1 and TRBJ2-2; D perhaps matches TRBD1 (6 bases). Germline CDR1 is SGHRS and CDR2 is YFSETQ. Trimming stripped 4 bases from V and 4 bases from J, with 26 bases between. The CDR3 runs to 19 residues. The CDR3 region is CASSTRTIIGQLTTGELFF. The CDR3 DNA reads TGCGCCAGCAGCACGCGAACAATTATCGGACAGCTTACCACCGGGGAGCTGTTTTTT.

The chain couples TRBV6-5 to TRBJ2-1; D perhaps matches TRBD2 (5 bases). Germline V gene sequence: CDR1 MNHEY, CDR2 SVGAGI. The V end lost 6 bases, the J end lost 0 bases, and 12 bases lay between the germline ends. The CDR3 runs 15 residues. The CDR3 is CASRGSGSSYNEQFF. CDR3 in DNA: TGTGCCAGCAGGGGAAGCGGAAGCTCCTACAATGAGCAGTTCTTC.

The V call is TRBV19, the J call TRBJ1-2, with 7 bases identical to TRBD1. CDR1 and CDR2 (germline): LNHDA, SQIVND (reference sequence). There are 14 residues in the CDR3. Trimming took 7 bases from V and 4 from J; bases not matched to a gene: 9. The CDR3 here is CASMTRQGGYGYTF. The CDR3 DNA follows: TGTGCCAGTATGACGCGACAGGGAGGCTATGGCTACACCTTC.

The chain uses TRBV27 and TRBJ2-5, with TRBD2 matching over 14 bases. The V gene end was trimmed by 5 bases and the J gene end by 10 bases; junction bases not matched to a gene: 21. CDR3 length: 19 amino acids. The germline V gene encodes CDR1 MNHEY and CDR2 SMNVEV (reference sequence). The CDR3 reads CASSREPGLAGAKRGVQYF. CDR3 nucleotide sequence: TGTGCCAGCAGTCGTGAACCGGGACTAGCGGGAGCCAAGAGAGGGGTCCAGTACTTC.